This T cell receptor (beta chain) was found in a study of patients and donors after allogeneic stem cell transplantation. This CDR3 has 16 residues. The V gene end was trimmed by 0 bases and the J gene end by 6 bases; junction bases not matched to a gene: 3. Germline V gene sequence: CDR1 LGHNA, CDR2 YSLEER. MiXCR, applied by TCRdb to the RT-PCR reads, yields one record per CDR3 protein. This sample yields roughly 200,000 distinct CDR3 sequences, of which 38% are seen a single time; about 9.9% belongs to the top ten. The sequenced sample was blood, either unsorted or a sorted T cell fraction (not recorded which). The TCR was taken from a human donor who was either an allogeneic HSCT recipient or a stem cell or donor lymphocyte infusion donor (not recorded which). It is not recorded whose cells these are; they may come from a transplant donor. The V gene is TRBV4-3, the J gene TRBJ2-3, with 13 bases identical to TRBD2. Here the CDR3 reads CASSQETSGGSDTQYF. The CDR3 DNA sequence: TGCGCCAGCAGCCAAGAGACTAGCGGGGGGAGTGATACGCAGTATTTT.